Shown below are 17 T cell receptor beta chains from a single sample sequenced in a study of monozygotic twins with inflammatory bowel disease. Reprocessing the 5' RACE reads, TCRdb reports a single entry for every CDR3 protein and omits DNA. Recorded for this sample: over 200,000 distinct CDR3 sequences. Sequencing used blood. These receptors originate from a human donor with ulcerative colitis or Crohn's disease, or a healthy co-twin of an affected twin (not recorded which).

This chain joins TRBV10-3 and TRBJ2-7; absent DNA, TCRdb's TRBD1 call cannot be checked. CDR1 and CDR2 (germline): ENHRY, SYGVKD. This CDR3 has 15 amino acids. CDR3 amino acids: CAIRGEQGSAYEQYF.

The chain is built from TRBV5-6 and TRBJ2-7; TCRdb lists TRBD2, though no DNA is available to test this call. The CDR3 extends over 15 amino acids. Germline values: CDR1 SGHDT, CDR2 YYEEEE. The CDR3 here is CASSLPGLALFEQYF.

The chain couples TRBV6-5 to TRBJ2-7; without DNA, the TCRdb call of TRBD2 cannot be checked. The V gene's germline CDR1 is MNHEY and CDR2 SVGAGI. The CDR3 has 14 residues. CDR3 region: CASSLAGGTYEQYF.

This CDR3 reads CASSSNRNTGELFF. The chain has TRBV11-2 and TRBJ2-2. Germline assignment: CDR1 SGHAT and CDR2 FQNNGV. This CDR3 region has 14 residues.

This chain uses TRBV5-1 with TRBJ2-3; checking the TCRdb D call of TRBD1 is not possible without DNA. CDR3 size: 18 residues. The germline V gene has CDR1 SGHRS and CDR2 YFSETQ. The CDR3 region is CASSPILPRGRSTDTQYF. The full variable domain, rest sourced from reference TRBV5-1 and TRBJ2-3, is KAGVTQTPRYLIKTRGQQVTLSCSPISGHRSVSWYQQTPGQGLQFLFEYFSETQRNKGNFPGRFSGRQFSNSRSEMNVSTLELGDSALYLCASSPILPRGRSTDTQYFGPGTRLTVL.

The V and J genes are TRBV5-4 and TRBJ1-6; the TCRdb D gene call, TRBD1, has no DNA to confirm it. The CDR3 sequence is 15 residues long. Germline V gene data show CDR1 as SGHNT and CDR2 as YYREEE (reference sequence). CDR3 region: CASSPGGNYNSPLHF. Based on the CDR3 plus reference TRBV5-4 and TRBJ1-6, the full variable domain is ETGVTQSPTHLIKTRGQQVTLRCSSQSGHNTVSWYQQALGQGPQFIFQYYREEENGRGNFPPRFSGLQFPNYSSELNVNALELDDSALYLCASSPGGNYNSPLHFGNGTRLTVT.

V is TRBV18 and J is TRBJ2-7; TCRdb indicates TRBD1, and absent DNA this call remains unverified. The germline CDR1 and CDR2 sequences are KGHSH and LQKENI. The CDR3 spans 12 residues. The CDR3 protein is CASSRGRDEQYF.

The rearrangement links TRBV3-1 to TRBJ1-5; TCRdb's D gene call, TRBD1, goes unchecked for lack of DNA. The CDR3 consists of 17 residues. Germline V gene data show CDR1 as LGHDT and CDR2 as YNNKEL (reference sequence). CDR3 amino acids: CASSQDPGTYSNQPQHF.

The chain has TRBV2 and TRBJ1-1; TCRdb selects TRBD1, and the lack of DNA leaves this call unchecked. The germline gives CDR1 SNHLY, CDR2 FYNNEI. CDR3 length: 13 amino acids. CDR3 sequence: CASHRGFVTEAFF.

The V gene is TRBV6-1, the J gene TRBJ1-5; TCRdb gives TRBD1 as the D gene, but with no DNA this cannot be confirmed. Per germline, CDR1 MNHNS and CDR2 SASEGT. The CDR3 runs to 17 residues. The CDR3 loop reads CASSGIGELGSNQPQHF.

This rearrangement joins TRBV20-1 to TRBJ2-5; there is no DNA to check the TCRdb D call of TRBD1. In germline, CDR1 is DFQATT, CDR2 SNEGSKA (reference sequence). The CDR3 consists of 15 residues. CDR3 in amino acids: CSARSLAGGPVTQYF.

This chain uses TRBV12-3 or TRBV12-4 with TRBJ1-5; TCRdb picks TRBD1, but there is no DNA to check that call. CDR3 length: 16 amino acids. The CDR3 spells CASSLGQGYSNQPQHF.

The chain is built from TRBV7-2 and TRBJ2-7; TCRdb lists TRBD2, though no DNA is available to test this call. The germline V gene has CDR1 SGHTA and CDR2 FQGNSA. The CDR3 is 15 amino acids. CDR3 in amino acids: CASSLNPGLADEQYF.

The CDR3 loop reads CASSSALDSGNTIYF. The chain couples TRBV5-1 to TRBJ1-3. CDR1 and CDR2 (germline): SGHRS, YFSETQ. This CDR3 has 15 residues. Looking up the rest from reference TRBV5-1 and TRBJ1-3 gives the full variable domain: KAGVTQTPRYLIKTRGQQVTLSCSPISGHRSVSWYQQTPGQGLQFLFEYFSETQRNKGNFPGRFSGRQFSNSRSEMNVSTLELGDSALYLCASSSALDSGNTIYFGEGSWLTVV.

The chain combines TRBV7-2 with TRBJ1-5. This CDR3 comprises 15 residues. Per the germline V gene, CDR1 is SGHTA and CDR2 is FQGNSA. The CDR3 loop reads CAGSFGRGGNQPQHF.

V and J are TRBV19 and TRBJ2-7; without DNA, the TCRdb call of TRBD1 cannot be checked. The CDR3 contains 14 residues. In germline, CDR1 is LNHDA, CDR2 SQIVND (reference sequence). The CDR3 spells CASSRTGKNYEQYF.

The V gene is TRBV20-1, the J gene TRBJ1-1; TCRdb names TRBD1, which stays unverified in the absence of DNA. The CDR3 covers 14 residues. CDR1 is DFQATT, CDR2 SNEGSKA, per germline (reference sequence). CDR3 in amino acids: CSATGTGRNTEAFF.